The next 14 T cell receptor beta chains were all read from a single sample in a study of beta chain features in type 1 diabetes. Every bit of the isolated RNA underwent reverse transcription, so sequencing read expressed TCRB transcripts. Data came from immunoSEQ multiplex PCR; TCRdb stores just in-frame clones and leaves some out. The sample has over 300,000 clones, around 9.3% seen once. Antigens of these TCRs are unknown. Study observations and caveats: Moderately but significantly shorter TCRB CDR3s were found in Type 1 diabetes patients in all four CD4+ subsets.

The sequenced sample consisted of central memory CD4+ T cells from blood. These receptors originate from a man under 40 with type 1 diabetes.

Only a few counts were recorded for this clone. The chain carries TRBV30 and TRBJ2-3; TRBD1 aligns across 9 bases. The V gene's germline CDR1 is GTSNPN and CDR2 SVGIG (reference sequence). V gave up 5 bases and J gave up 3 bases; unmatched junction bases: 9. This CDR3 region has 15 residues. The CDR3 spells CAWGAGTGFTDTQYF. Written as DNA, the CDR3 is TGTGCCTGGGGTGCCGGGACAGGGTTTACAGATACGCAGTATTTT.

The chain employs TRBV5-1 and TRBJ2-1; tentatively, D is TRBD2 (5 bases). The V end lost 4 bases, the J end lost 4 bases, and 12 bases lay between the germline ends. The germline gives CDR1 SGHRS, CDR2 YFSETQ. The length of the CDR3 is 14 residues. In DNA, the CDR3 is TGCGCCAGCAGCCTGAGTGGACTTTACAATGAGCAGTTCTTC. Its protein product is CASSLSGLYNEQFF. Based on the CDR3 plus reference TRBV5-1 and TRBJ2-1, the full variable domain is KAGVTQTPRYLIKTRGQQVTLSCSPISGHRSVSWYQQTPGQGLQFLFEYFSETQRNKGNFPGRFSGRQFSNSRSEMNVSTLELGDSALYLCASSLSGLYNEQFFGPGTRLTVL.

The chain recombines TRBV5-4 with TRBJ2-1; 11 nucleotides align to TRBD2. Germline lookup yields CDR1 SGHNT and CDR2 YYREEE (reference sequence). The CDR3 runs to 17 residues. The trim removed 4 bases at V and 9 bases at J, leaving 15 bases unmatched. The CDR3: CASSPGLAGGHAGEQFF. The CDR3 nucleotides read TGTGCCAGCAGCCCCGGATTAGCGGGGGGGCACGCCGGTGAGCAGTTCTTC.

This chain links TRBV2 with TRBJ2-5, with D tentatively TRBD1 or TRBD2 (7 bases each). The J call is in doubt because the DNA end fits TRBJ2-7 better. Germline V CDR1 and CDR2: SNHLY, FYNNEI. CDR3 length: 13 residues. The CDR3 DNA reads as TGTGCCAGCCAAACAGGGGAGGGCTACGAGCAGTACTTC. It translates to CASQTGEGYEQYF.

The J gene is TRBJ1-6, the V gene TRBV29-1; 9 bases are shared with TRBD1. Germline CDR1 reads SQVTM; CDR2 reads ANQGSEA. V was clipped by 6 bases and J by 8 bases; unmatched bases: 5. The CDR3 consists of 13 residues. CDR3 in DNA: TGCAGCGTGCGGGACAGGGTCGATTCACCCCTCCACTTT. It translates to CSVRDRVDSPLHF.

To note about this clone: This sample includes further DNA sequences coding for the same CDR3. V is TRBV9 and J is TRBJ2-7, with 10 bases identical to TRBD2. Germline CDR1 SGDLS, CDR2 YYNGEE. The CDR3 covers 16 residues. Unmatched junction bases numbered 7, after V lost 2 bases and J lost 2 bases. CDR3 residues: CASSVSGGALAYEQYF. The DNA of the CDR3 is TGTGCCAGCAGCGTCAGCGGGGGGGCCCTAGCCTACGAGCAGTACTTC.

This clone was counted between two and nine times. The chain links TRBV6-5 to TRBJ1-6, with D hard to call. This CDR3 is built from 14 residues. The V gene's germline CDR1 is MNHEY and CDR2 SVGAGI. V dropped 5 bases and J dropped 3 bases, with 8 bases sitting between them. The CDR3, as DNA: TGTGCCAGCAGTACGCGACACTATAATTCACCCCTCCACTTT. This encodes CASSTRHYNSPLHF.

The chain couples TRBV9 to TRBJ1-6; TRBD1 matches 7 bases. V dropped 4 bases and J dropped 7; count of bases not matched to a gene: 8. The germline CDR1 and CDR2 sequences are SGDLS and YYNGEE. The CDR3 is 15 amino acids. Written as DNA, the CDR3 is TGTGCCAGCAGCACCTCCGGGACAGCAAATTCACCCCTCCACTTT. It yields the protein CASSTSGTANSPLHF.

This clone occurred a few times. This CDR3 is also generated by other DNA sequences in the sample. V usage is TRBV2 and J usage is TRBJ2-5, with D unresolved. The V gene's germline CDR1 is SNHLY and CDR2 FYNNEI. V lost 1 base and J lost 5, with 2 bases in between. The CDR3 runs 11 residues. The CDR3 DNA is TGTGCCAGCAGTGAAGGGGAGACCCAGTACTTC. This translates into CASSEGETQYF.

V usage is TRBV7-2 and J usage is TRBJ2-4; the D gene could be TRBD1 or TRBD2 (5 bases each). From germline, CDR1 is SGHTA and CDR2 FQGNSA. V dropped 5 bases and J dropped 4 bases, with 15 bases sitting between them. The CDR3 runs 15 residues. The CDR3 bases are TGTGCCAGCAGCACGGGGACCACGTCTAAAAACATTCAGTACTTC. This encodes CASSTGTTSKNIQYF.

This clone was picked up many times. The rearrangement uses TRBV10-3 and TRBJ1-1; D perhaps matches TRBD1 (5 bases). This CDR3 spans 13 amino acids. CDR1 ENHRY and CDR2 SYGVKD come from the germline V gene. The germline V and J ends were trimmed by 5 bases and 6 bases, with 13 bases remaining between them. CDR3 nucleotides: TGTGCCATCAGTCGGGACGGATCCTCTGAAGCTTTCTTT. As protein: CAISRDGSSEAFF.

Comments on this clone: One end of the junction varies from germline; a read error may be responsible. The gene calls are TRBV11-2 and TRBJ2-1, with D uncertain. The CDR3 runs 13 residues. In germline, CDR1 is SGHAT, CDR2 FQNNGV. This CDR3 reads CASTLLLSDEQFF. The CDR3 DNA is TGTGCCAGCACCTTACTTCTCTCCGATGAGCAGTTCTTC.

CDR3 in DNA: TGTGCCAACCCGGAACGTCCCGGGGAGCTGTTTTTT. As protein: CANPERPGELFF. The chain is built from TRBV14 and TRBJ2-2; D gene uncertain. Germline CDR1 and CDR2: SGHDN and FVKESK. This CDR3 has 12 amino acids. V gave up 10 bases and J gave up 6 bases, with 12 bases separating them.

CDR3 bases: TGTGCCAGCAGGGGGGAAGCTGAAGCTTTCTTT. This encodes CASRGEAEAFF. The chain joins TRBV2 to TRBJ1-1; TRBD1 is a possible D gene (5 bases). Germline lookup yields CDR1 SNHLY and CDR2 FYNNEI. V was trimmed by 6 bases and J by 6 bases, leaving 8 bases between them. The CDR3 covers 11 residues.